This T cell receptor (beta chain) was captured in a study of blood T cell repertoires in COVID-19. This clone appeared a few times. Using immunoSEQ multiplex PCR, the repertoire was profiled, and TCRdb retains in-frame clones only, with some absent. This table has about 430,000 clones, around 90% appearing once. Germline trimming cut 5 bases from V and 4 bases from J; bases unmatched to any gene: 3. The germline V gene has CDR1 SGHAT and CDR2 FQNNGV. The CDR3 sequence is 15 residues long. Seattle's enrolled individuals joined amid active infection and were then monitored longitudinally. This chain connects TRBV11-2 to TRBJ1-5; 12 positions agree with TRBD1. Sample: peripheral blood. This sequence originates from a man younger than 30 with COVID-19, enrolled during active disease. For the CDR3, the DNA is TGTGCCAGCAGCCCGGGACAGGGGGCGAATCAGCCCCAGCATTTT. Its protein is CASSPGQGANQPQHF. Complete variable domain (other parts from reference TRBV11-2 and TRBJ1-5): EAGVAQSPRYKIIEKRQSVAFWCNPISGHATLYWYQQILGQGPKLLIQFQNNGVVDDSQLPKDRFSAERLKGVDSTLKIQPAKLEDSAVYLCASSPGQGANQPQHFGDGTRLSIL.